Listed below are T cell receptor beta chains from one sample, sequenced in a study of PD-1 blockade in classical Hodgkin lymphoma. Produced via immunoSEQ multiplex PCR; TCRdb's table is partial and in-frame only. The profile shows about 100,000 clones, more than 85% of them singletons. The specimen comprised peripheral blood mononuclear cells (PBMCs), sampled before the second cycle of nivolumab. Receptors originate from a human donor with classical Hodgkin lymphoma. CDR3s include the opening cysteine and the closing phenylalanine or tryptophan.

j_call v_call cdr3_aa
TRBJ2-5 TRBV7-2 CASSLGVSGGLAQTQYF
TRBJ1-5 TRBV7-2 CASRSGYSNQPQHF
TRBJ2-3 TRBV6-5 CASTYRGGPQYF
TRBJ2-2 TRBV5-4 CASSFFSGELFF
TRBJ2-1 TRBV11-3 CASSASGGIYNEQFF
TRBJ2-6 TRBV19 CASWNPGQRFSSGANVLTF
TRBJ1-2 TRBV7-9 CASSLGQGDGYTF
TRBJ2-7 TRBV7-2 CASSPQDYEQYF
TRBJ2-5 TRBV14 CASSQGRTGYQETQYF
TRBJ1-1 TRBV19 CASSISGSAEAFF
TRBJ1-5 TRBV19 CASNEQFNQPQHF
TRBJ1-1 TRBV5-5 CASRVGTGTEAFF
TRBJ1-5 TRBV29-1 CSVSGQGAVSNQPQHF